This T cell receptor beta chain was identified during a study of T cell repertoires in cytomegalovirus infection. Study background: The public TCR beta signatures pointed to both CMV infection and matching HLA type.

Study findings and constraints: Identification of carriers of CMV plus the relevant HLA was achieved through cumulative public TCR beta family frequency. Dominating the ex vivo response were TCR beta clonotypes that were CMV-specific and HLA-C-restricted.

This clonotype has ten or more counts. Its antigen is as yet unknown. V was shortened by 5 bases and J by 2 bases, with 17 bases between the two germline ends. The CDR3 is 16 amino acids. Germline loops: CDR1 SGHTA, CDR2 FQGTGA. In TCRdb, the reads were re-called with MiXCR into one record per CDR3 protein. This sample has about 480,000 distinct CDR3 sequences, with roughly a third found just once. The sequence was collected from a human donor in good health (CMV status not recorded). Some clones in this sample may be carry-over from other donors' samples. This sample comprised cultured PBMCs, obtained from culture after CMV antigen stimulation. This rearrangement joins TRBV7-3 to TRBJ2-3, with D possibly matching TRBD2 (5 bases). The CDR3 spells CASSPYGLADTDTQYF. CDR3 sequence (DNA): TGTGCCAGCAGCCCGTATGGACTGGCGGACACAGATACGCAGTATTTT.